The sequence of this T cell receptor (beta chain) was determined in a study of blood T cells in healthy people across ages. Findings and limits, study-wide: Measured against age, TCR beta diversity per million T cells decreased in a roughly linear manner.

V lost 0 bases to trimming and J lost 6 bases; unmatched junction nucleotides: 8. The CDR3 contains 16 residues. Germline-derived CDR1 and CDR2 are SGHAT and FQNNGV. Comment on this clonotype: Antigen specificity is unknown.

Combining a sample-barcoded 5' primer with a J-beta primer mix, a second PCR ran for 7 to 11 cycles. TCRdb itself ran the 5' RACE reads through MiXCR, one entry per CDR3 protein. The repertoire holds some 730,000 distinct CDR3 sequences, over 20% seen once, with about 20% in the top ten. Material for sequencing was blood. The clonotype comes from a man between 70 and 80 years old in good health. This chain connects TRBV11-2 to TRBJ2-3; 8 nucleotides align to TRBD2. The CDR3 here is CASSLEGLGFGDTQYF. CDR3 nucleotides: TGTGCCAGCAGCTTAGAGGGACTAGGGTTTGGGGATACGCAGTATTTT.